This T cell receptor beta chain was recovered during a study of T cell responses to AZD1222 COVID-19 vaccine. Trimming removed 5 bases from V and 1 base from J, with 17 bases in between. CDR1 SEHNR and CDR2 FQNEAQ come from the germline V gene (reference sequence). CDR3 length: 16 residues. In the case of this clone: Its antigen remains unidentified.

Assay: immunoSEQ multiplex PCR; the TCRdb copy retains only in-frame clones and omits some. The sample includes around 120,000 clones, around 88% seen only once; the top ten take more than 9.5%. Findings of the study overall: Compared with day 0, the breadth and depth of the Spike-specific TCR repertoire rose significantly after two doses of AZD1222. The donor group comprised mostly white British people and more females; the analysis possibly underestimated clonal diversity. Targeting of unmutated variant regions was reportedly seen in nearly half of spike-specific TCRs.

This chain connects TRBV7-9 to TRBJ1-2; a possible D gene is TRBD1 (6 bases). This clonotype was obtained from an adult in good health. This sample comprised peripheral blood, obtained on day 0 of MenACWY control vaccination. CDR3: CASSQWGQGINYGYTF. The CDR3 DNA reads TGTGCCAGCAGCCAATGGGGGCAGGGTATTAACTATGGCTACACCTTC.